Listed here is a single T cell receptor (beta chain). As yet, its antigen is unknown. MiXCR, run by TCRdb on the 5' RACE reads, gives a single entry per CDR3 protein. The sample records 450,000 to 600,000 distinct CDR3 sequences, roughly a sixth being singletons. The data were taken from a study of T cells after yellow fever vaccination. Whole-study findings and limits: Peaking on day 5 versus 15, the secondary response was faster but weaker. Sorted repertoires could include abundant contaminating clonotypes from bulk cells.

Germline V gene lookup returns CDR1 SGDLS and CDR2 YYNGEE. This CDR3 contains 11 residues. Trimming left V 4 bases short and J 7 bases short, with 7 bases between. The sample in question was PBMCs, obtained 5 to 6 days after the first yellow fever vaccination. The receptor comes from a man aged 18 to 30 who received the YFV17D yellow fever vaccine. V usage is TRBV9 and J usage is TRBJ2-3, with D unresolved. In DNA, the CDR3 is TGTGCCAGCAGCCGAGAGAATACGCAGTATTTT. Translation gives CASSRENTQYF.